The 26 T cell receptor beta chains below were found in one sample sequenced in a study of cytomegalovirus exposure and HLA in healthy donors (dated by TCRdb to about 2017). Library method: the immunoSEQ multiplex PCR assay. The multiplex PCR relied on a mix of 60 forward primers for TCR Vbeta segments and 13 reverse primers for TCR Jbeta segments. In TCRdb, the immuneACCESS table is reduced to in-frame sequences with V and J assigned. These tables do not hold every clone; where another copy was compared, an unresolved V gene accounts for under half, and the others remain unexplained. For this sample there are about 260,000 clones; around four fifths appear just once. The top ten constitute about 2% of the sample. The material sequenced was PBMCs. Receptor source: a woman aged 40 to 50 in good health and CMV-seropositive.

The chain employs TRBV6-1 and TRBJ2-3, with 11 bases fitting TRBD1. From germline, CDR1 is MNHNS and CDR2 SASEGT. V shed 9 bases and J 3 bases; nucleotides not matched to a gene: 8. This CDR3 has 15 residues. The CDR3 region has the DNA TGTGCCAGTCTCGGACAGGGGGCTAGAACAGATACGCAGTATTTT. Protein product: CASLGQGARTDTQYF.

CDR3 region: CASSLQGAGSNQPQHF. DNA for the CDR3: TGTGCCAGCTCACTTCAGGGGGCTGGGAGCAATCAGCCCCAGCATTTT. The chain joins TRBV18 to TRBJ1-5; 8 bases are a match to TRBD1. The trim removed 4 bases at V and 1 base at J, leaving 6 bases unmatched. Germline loops: CDR1 KGHSH, CDR2 LQKENI. This CDR3 contains 16 residues.

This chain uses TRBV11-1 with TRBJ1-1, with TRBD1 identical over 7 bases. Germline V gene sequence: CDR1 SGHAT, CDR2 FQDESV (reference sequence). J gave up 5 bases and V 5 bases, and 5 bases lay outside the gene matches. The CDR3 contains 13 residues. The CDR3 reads CASSPTGLTEAFF. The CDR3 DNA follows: TGTGCCAGCAGCCCGACAGGGTTGACTGAAGCTTTCTTT.

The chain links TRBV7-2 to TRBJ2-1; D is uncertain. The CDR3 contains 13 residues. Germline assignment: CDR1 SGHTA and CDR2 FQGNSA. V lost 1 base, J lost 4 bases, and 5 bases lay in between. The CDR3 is CASSLGLYNEQFF. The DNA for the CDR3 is TGTGCCAGCAGCTTAGGGCTGTACAATGAGCAGTTCTTC.

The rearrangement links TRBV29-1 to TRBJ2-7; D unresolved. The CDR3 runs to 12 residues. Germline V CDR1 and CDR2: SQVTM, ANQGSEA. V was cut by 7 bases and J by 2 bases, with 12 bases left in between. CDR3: CSGTTTTYEQYF. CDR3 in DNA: TGCAGCGGCACCACTACAACCTACGAGCAGTACTTC.

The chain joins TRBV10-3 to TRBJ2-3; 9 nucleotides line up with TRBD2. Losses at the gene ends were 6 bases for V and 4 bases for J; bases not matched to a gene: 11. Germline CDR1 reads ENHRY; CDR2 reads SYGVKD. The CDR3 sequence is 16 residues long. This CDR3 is CAISASLAGGADTQYF. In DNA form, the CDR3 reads TGTGCCATCAGCGCTTCACTAGCGGGTGGGGCAGATACGCAGTATTTT.

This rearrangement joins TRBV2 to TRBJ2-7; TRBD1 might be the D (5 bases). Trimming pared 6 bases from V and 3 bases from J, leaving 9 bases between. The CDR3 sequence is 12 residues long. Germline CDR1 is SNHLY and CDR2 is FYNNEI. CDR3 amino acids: CASSGDSYEQYF. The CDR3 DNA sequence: TGTGCCAGCAGCGGAGACAGCTACGAGCAGTACTTC.

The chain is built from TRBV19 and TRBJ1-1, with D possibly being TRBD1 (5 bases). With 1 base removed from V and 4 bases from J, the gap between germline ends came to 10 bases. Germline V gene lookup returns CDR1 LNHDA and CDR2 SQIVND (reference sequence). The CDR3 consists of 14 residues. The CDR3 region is CASSIVGGVTEAFF. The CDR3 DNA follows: TGTGCCAGTAGTATAGTCGGGGGGGTCACTGAAGCTTTCTTT.

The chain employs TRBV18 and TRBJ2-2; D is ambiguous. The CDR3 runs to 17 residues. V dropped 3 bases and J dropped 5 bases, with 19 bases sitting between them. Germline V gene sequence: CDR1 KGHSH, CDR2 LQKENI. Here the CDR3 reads CASSPTPRWWKTGELFF. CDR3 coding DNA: TGTGCCAGCTCACCGACTCCTAGGTGGTGGAAGACCGGGGAGCTGTTTTTT.

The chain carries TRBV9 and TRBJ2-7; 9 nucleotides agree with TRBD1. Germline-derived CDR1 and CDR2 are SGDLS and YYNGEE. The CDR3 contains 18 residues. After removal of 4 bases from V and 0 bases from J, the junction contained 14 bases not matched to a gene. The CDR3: CASSQSPPGTGSSYEQYF. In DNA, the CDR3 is TGTGCCAGCAGCCAGAGCCCCCCCGGGACAGGGAGCTCCTACGAGCAGTACTTC.

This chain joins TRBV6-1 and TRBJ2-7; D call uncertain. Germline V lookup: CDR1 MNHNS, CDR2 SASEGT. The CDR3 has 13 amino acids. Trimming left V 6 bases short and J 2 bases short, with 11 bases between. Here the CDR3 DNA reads TGTGCCAGCAGCGCGGAGCAAGCCTACGAGCAGTACTTC. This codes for CASSAEQAYEQYF.

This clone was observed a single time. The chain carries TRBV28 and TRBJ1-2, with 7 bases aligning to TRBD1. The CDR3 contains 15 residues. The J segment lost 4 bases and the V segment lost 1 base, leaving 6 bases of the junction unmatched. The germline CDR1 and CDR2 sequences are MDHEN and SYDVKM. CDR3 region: CASSLSDRALYGYTF. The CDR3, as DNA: TGTGCCAGCAGTTTATCCGACAGGGCCCTCTATGGCTACACCTTC.

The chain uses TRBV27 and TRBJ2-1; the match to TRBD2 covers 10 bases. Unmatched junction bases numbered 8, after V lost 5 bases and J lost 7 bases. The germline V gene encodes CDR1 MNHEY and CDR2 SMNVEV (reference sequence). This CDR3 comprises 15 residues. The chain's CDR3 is CASSLSSGRGNEQFF. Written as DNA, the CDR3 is TGTGCCAGCAGTCTTTCTAGCGGGAGAGGAAATGAGCAGTTCTTC.

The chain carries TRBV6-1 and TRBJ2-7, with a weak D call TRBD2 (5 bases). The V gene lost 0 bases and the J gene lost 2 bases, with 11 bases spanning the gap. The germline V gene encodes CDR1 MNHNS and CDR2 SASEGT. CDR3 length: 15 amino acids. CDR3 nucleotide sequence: TGTGCCAGCAGTGAAGCCACACGAGGGCCCTACGAGCAGTACTTC. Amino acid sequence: CASSEATRGPYEQYF.

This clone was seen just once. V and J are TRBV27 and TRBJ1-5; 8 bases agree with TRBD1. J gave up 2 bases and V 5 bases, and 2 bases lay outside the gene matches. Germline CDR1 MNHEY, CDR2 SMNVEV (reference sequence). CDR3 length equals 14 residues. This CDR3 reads CASSTGQGNQPQHF. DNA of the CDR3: TGTGCCAGCAGTACGGGACAGGGCAATCAGCCCCAGCATTTT.

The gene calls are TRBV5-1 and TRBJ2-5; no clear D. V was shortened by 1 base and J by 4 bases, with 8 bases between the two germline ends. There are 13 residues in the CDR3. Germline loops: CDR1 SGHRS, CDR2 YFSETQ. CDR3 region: CASSLTDIETQYF. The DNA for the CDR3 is TGCGCCAGCAGCTTGACTGATATAGAGACCCAGTACTTC.

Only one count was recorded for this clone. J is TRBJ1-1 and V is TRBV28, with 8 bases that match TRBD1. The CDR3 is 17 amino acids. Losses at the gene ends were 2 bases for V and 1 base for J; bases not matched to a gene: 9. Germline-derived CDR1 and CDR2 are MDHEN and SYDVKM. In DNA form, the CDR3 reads TGTGCCAGCAGTTTACCCCAGGACAGGGCGGAGAACACTGAAGCTTTCTTT. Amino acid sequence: CASSLPQDRAENTEAFF.

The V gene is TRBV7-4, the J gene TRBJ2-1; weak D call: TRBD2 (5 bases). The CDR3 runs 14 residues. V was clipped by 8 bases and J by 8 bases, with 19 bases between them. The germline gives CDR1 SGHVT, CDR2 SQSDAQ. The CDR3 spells CASRVFWEPDEQFF. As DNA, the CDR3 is TGTGCCAGCCGGGTTTTCTGGGAGCCAGATGAGCAGTTCTTC.

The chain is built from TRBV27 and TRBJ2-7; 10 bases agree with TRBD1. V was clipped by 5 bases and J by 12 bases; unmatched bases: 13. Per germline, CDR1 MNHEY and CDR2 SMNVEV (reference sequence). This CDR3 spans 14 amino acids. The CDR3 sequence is CASSTPGQGKVLYF. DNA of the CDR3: TGTGCCAGCAGTACCCCGGGACAGGGGAAGGTTCTGTACTTC.

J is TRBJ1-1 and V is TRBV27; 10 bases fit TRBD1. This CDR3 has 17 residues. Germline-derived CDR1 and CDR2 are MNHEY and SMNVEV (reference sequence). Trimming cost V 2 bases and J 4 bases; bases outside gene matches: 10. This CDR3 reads CASSLLVGTGEATEAFF. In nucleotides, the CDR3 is TGTGCCAGCAGTTTACTCGTGGGGACAGGGGAGGCCACTGAAGCTTTCTTT.

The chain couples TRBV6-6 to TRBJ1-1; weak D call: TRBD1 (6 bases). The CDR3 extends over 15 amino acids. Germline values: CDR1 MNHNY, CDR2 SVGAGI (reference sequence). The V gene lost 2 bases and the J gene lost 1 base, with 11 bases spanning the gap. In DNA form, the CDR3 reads TGTGCCAGCAGTTACGGGACACTTGAGAACACTGAAGCTTTCTTT. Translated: CASSYGTLENTEAFF.

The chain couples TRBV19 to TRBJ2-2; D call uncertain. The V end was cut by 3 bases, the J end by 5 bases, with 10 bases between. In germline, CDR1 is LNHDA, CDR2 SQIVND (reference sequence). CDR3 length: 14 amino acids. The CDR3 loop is CASSILARTGELFF. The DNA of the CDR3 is TGTGCCAGTAGTATCTTGGCCCGAACCGGGGAGCTGTTTTTT.

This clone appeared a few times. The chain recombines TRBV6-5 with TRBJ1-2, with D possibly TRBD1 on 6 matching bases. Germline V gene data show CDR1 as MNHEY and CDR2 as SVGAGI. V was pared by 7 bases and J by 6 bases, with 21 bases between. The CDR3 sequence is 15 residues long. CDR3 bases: TGTGCCAGCACTTCAATCGCCGGGACATGGAATGGCTACACCTTC. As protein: CASTSIAGTWNGYTF.

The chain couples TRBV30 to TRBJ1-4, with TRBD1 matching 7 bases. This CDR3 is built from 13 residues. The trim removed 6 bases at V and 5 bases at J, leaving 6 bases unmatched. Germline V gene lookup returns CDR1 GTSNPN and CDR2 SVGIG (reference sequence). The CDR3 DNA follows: TGTGCCTGTGACGGGACAGCGAATGAAAAACTGTTTTTT. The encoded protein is CACDGTANEKLFF.

The CDR3 protein is CASSLARTGGSFYEQYF. The CDR3 bases are TGTGCCAGCAGCTTAGCGAGGACAGGGGGCAGCTTTTACGAGCAGTACTTC. This chain joins TRBV7-8 and TRBJ2-7, with 11 bases matching TRBD1. The CDR3 loop spans 17 amino acids. Per the germline V gene, CDR1 is SGHVS and CDR2 is FQNEAQ. The V and J ends lost 0 bases and 4 bases, in that order; junction bases with no gene match: 8. Complete variable domain (other parts from reference TRBV7-8 and TRBJ2-7): GAGVSQSPRYKVAKRGQDVALRCDPISGHVSLFWYQQALGQGPEFLTYFQNEAQLDKSGLPSDRFFAERPEGSVSTLKIQRTQQEDSAVYLCASSLARTGGSFYEQYFGPGTRLTVT.

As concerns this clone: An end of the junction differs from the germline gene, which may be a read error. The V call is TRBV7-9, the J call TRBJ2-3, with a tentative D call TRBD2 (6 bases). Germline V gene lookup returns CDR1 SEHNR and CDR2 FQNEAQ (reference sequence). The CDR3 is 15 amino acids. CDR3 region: CSSSLRASVGDTQYF. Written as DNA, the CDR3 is TGTTCCAGCAGCTTACGGGCTAGCGTGGGAGATACGCAGTATTTT. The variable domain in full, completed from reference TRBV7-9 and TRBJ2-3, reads DTGVSQNPRHKITKRGQNVTFRCDPISEHNRLYWYRQTLGQGPEFLTYFQNEAQLEKSRLLSDRFSAERPKGSFSTLEIQRTEQGDSAMYLCSSSLRASVGDTQYFGPGTRLTVL.